Listed below are T cell receptor beta chains from one sample, sequenced in a study of T cells in Graves' hyperthyroidism and ophthalmopathy. From the multiplex PCR reads, TCRdb called clonotypes with MiXCR, one entry per CDR3 protein. In the table there are 400,000 or so distinct CDR3 sequences, approximately 15% of which are singletons. The source material was blood. The origin of the receptors is a woman in her thirties with Graves' ophthalmopathy. CDR3s include the opening cysteine and the closing phenylalanine or tryptophan. A D gene is named only where the DNA matches it firmly. Clone size is shown for a subset of rows, as once, few, many or a class of expanded clone.

V	size	D	J	DNA	CDR3
TRBV2	many	TRBD2	TRBJ2-5	TGTGCCAGCTATGGACTAGCGGGGACCCAAGAGACCCAGTACTTC	CASYGLAGTQETQYF
TRBV13	NA	TRBD2	TRBJ2-7	TGTGCCAGCAGCTCGACTAGCGGGGACTCCTACGAGCAGTACTTC	CASSSTSGDSYEQYF
TRBV11-2	few	NA	TRBJ1-6	TGTGCCAGCAGCCGCGGATCCCACACTAATAATAATTCACCCCTCCACTTT	CASSRGSHTNNNSPLHF
TRBV5-1	NA	TRBD2	TRBJ2-5	TGCGCCAGCAGCCAAGGGGCGGGGGGCCCCCAAGAGACCCAGTACTTC	CASSQGAGGPQETQYF
TRBV7-3	many	NA	TRBJ2-2	TGTGCCAGCAGCTTAGGGGACTTCTTTGCAGGGGAGCTGTTTTTT	CASSLGDFFAGELFF
TRBV5-6	few	TRBD2	TRBJ2-5	TGTGCCAGCAGCTCGACTGTGTCACTAGCGGGGGGCCCAAATAAAGAGACCCAGTACTTC	CASSSTVSLAGGPNKETQYF
TRBV2	NA	NA	TRBJ1-1	TGTGCCAGCCAGGTAATGAACACTGAAGCTTTCTTT	CASQVMNTEAFF
TRBV20-1	NA	TRBD1	TRBJ1-5	TGCAGTGCCGAAAACGGCCCCGGGACAGGGGGGACCGTTAGCAATCAGCCCCAGCATTTT	CSAENGPGTGGTVSNQPQHF
TRBV5-1	NA	NA	TRBJ2-1	TGCGCCAGCGCGCAGGGGATCCGCTCCTACAATGAGCAGTTCTTC	CASAQGIRSYNEQFF
TRBV5-1	many	NA	TRBJ1-3	TGCGCCAGCAGCTCGACAGGCACCACCTCTGGAAACACCATATATTTT	CASSSTGTTSGNTIYF
TRBV20-1	NA	NA	TRBJ1-2	TGCAGTGCTCGAGTCCCGGAAAACTATGGCTACACCTTC	CSARVPENYGYTF
TRBV5-5	many	NA	TRBJ1-4	TGTGCCAGCAGCTTGTCCGGGGCGCCCACCCCGCAGAATGAAAAACTGTTTTTT	CASSLSGAPTPQNEKLFF
TRBV5-1	many	TRBD2	TRBJ2-1	TGCGCCAGCAGCTTGGTAGCGGGGGGGTCTTACTACAATGAGCAGTTCTTC	CASSLVAGGSYYNEQFF
TRBV27	few	NA	TRBJ2-5	TGTGCCAGCAGTCTTACCGGGACGGCGAGGGAGACCCAGTACTTC	CASSLTGTARETQYF
TRBV6-1	many	TRBD2	TRBJ2-5	TGTGCCAGCAGTGACACTAGCGGGGGGGCCTTGGAGACCCAGTACTTC	CASSDTSGGALETQYF
TRBV20-1	many	NA	TRBJ2-4	TGCAGTGCCCGGGAACAGAAACATATAGCCAAAAACATTCAGTACTTC	CSAREQKHIAKNIQYF